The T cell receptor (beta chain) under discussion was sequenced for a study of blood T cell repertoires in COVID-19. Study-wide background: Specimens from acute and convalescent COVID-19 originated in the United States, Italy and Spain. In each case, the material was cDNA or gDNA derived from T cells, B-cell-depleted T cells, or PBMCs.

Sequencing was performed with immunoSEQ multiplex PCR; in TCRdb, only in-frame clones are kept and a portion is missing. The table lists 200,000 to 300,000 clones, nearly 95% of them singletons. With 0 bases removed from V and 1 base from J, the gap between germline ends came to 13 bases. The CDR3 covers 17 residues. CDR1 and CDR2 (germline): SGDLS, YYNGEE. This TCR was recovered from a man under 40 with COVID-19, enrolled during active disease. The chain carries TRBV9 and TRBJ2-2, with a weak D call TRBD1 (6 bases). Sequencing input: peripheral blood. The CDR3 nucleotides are TGTGCCAGCAGCGTAGCACCGGGACACGAGAACACCGGGGAGCTGTTTTTT. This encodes CASSVAPGHENTGELFF.